The 7 T cell receptor beta chains listed next were all sequenced from one sample in a study of blood T cell repertoires in COVID-19. Produced via immunoSEQ multiplex PCR; TCRdb's table is partial and in-frame only. The sample includes 450,000 to 600,000 clones, about 90% of them seen just once. The sequencing sample was made of PBMCs or T cells enriched from blood (not recorded which). The receptors were gathered from a young woman who had recovered from COVID-19.

The chain has TRBV2 and TRBJ1-2; possible D gene TRBD1, 5 bases. This CDR3 has 15 amino acids. Trimming took off 3 bases at V and 0 bases at J, with 11 bases between the two ends. Germline CDR1 and CDR2: SNHLY and FYNNEI. CDR3 protein: CASSDRGRANYGYTF. In DNA form, the CDR3 reads TGTGCCAGCAGTGATAGGGGCAGAGCTAACTATGGCTACACCTTC.

V is TRBV9 and J is TRBJ2-2; unclear D gene. The CDR3 has 15 residues. Per the germline V gene, CDR1 is SGDLS and CDR2 is YYNGEE. V lost 0 bases, J lost 6 bases, and 12 bases lay in between. The DNA for the CDR3 is TGTGCCAGCAGCGTAGCCCTCCAGGCGTCCGGGGAGCTGTTTTTT. Protein product: CASSVALQASGELFF.

The rearrangement links TRBV6-6 to TRBJ1-2, with D hard to call. The length of the CDR3 is 14 residues. Germline CDR1 is MNHNY and CDR2 is SVGAGI (reference sequence). V gave up 2 bases and J gave up 6 bases, with 13 bases separating them. Written as DNA, the CDR3 is TGTGCCAGCAGTTACCGGTTCGGTGGTGATGGCTACACCTTC. Protein sequence: CASSYRFGGDGYTF.

This clone was recorded a few times. V gene TRBV10-3 combines with J gene TRBJ2-1; D might be TRBD1 (5 bases). The germline V gene encodes CDR1 ENHRY and CDR2 SYGVKD. This CDR3 region has 13 residues. V lost 4 bases and J 5 bases, leaving 9 bases between the germline ends. The chain's CDR3 is CAISGDSDNEQFF. Written as DNA, the CDR3 is TGTGCCATCAGTGGAGACAGTGACAATGAGCAGTTCTTC.

This clone has only a few counts. DNA of the CDR3: TGTGCCAGCACCCTCGGGGAGGGTAGTGGCTACACCTTC. Residues: CASTLGEGSGYTF. The chain joins TRBV6-5 to TRBJ1-2; D is unclear. V was cut by 7 bases and J by 7 bases, with 16 bases left in between. Germline V CDR1 and CDR2: MNHEY, SVGAGI. The CDR3 covers 13 residues.

This rearrangement joins TRBV5-5 to TRBJ1-3; possible D gene TRBD1, 5 bases. The CDR3 loop spans 12 amino acids. The ends were cut back, 3 bases at V and 8 bases at J, with 9 bases in the middle. From germline, CDR1 is SGHKS and CDR2 YYEKEE (reference sequence). CDR3 region: CASSWGGDTIYF. Written as DNA, the CDR3 is TGTGCCAGCAGCTGGGGGGGAGACACCATATATTTT.

The chain links TRBV5-1 to TRBJ1-1, with D tentatively TRBD1 (6 bases). V shed 2 bases and J shed 6 bases, with 17 bases lying between them. The CDR3 consists of 15 residues. Per the germline V gene, CDR1 is SGHRS and CDR2 is YFSETQ. CDR3 in DNA: TGCGCCAGCAGCTTACTAACAGGGCAGGGCGCTGAAGCTTTCTTT. This codes for CASSLLTGQGAEAFF.